This TCR beta chain was sequenced in a study of T-cell memory formation after mild COVID-19. TCRdb fed the 5' RACE reads into MiXCR, producing one record per CDR3 protein. The repertoire has about 240,000 distinct CDR3 sequences, approximately 9% of them found once; the top ten carry 22%. This clonotype was counted a few times. V was clipped by 7 bases and J by 3 bases; unmatched bases: 5. This CDR3 is built from 15 residues. The source of this sequence is a man aged 18 to 35 who had mild COVID-19 (a few samples of this study predate the infection). Cell type and time point are not known. Sequenced: PBMCs or a T cell subset sorted from them (not recorded which). The V and J genes are TRBV12-3 or TRBV12-4 and TRBJ2-1; 11 bases are a match to TRBD2. CDR3: CASNIAGGHYNEQFF. The CDR3, as DNA: TGTGCCAGCAACATAGCGGGGGGGCACTACAATGAGCAGTTCTTC.